This T cell receptor (beta chain) is from a study of blood T cell repertoires in COVID-19. Study at large: COVID-19 samples collected from the United States, Italy and Spain covered acute and convalescent phases.

Under the authors' procedure: Nucleated cell counts were estimated from reference gene primer amplification. Only in-frame clones appear in the TCRdb table, and some are missing; sequencing was by immunoSEQ multiplex PCR. The DNA gave D and trimming, while V, J and clone size come from that table. The table has some 120,000 clones, over 75% seen once. Sequencing was performed on peripheral blood. The receptor was derived from an elderly man with active or convalescent COVID-19.

The CDR3 nucleotides read TGCAGTGCCCTTGGACAGAGAGACTACACCTTC. Amino acids: CSALGQRDYTF. The chain joins TRBV20-1 to TRBJ1-2, with D perhaps matching TRBD1 (6 bases). Germline loops: CDR1 DFQATT, CDR2 SNEGSKA (reference sequence). The CDR3 length is 11 residues. Between the trimmed V and J ends, which lost 6 bases and 10 bases, there was a span of 15 bases.